This T cell receptor (beta chain) was observed in a study of identical twins. Notes on the study in general: Cord blood's abundant beta clonotypes had fewer insertions, unlike memory repertoires.

Healthy Caucasians were all of the donors. TCRdb used MiXCR to reprocess the 5' RACE reads, holding one entry per CDR3 protein. The sample consists of some 1,600,000 distinct CDR3 sequences, around 29% of them appearing once. This clonotype was found once. The antigen is undetermined. The TCR sequence derives from a newborn girl in good health. Material: cord blood.

As DNA, the CDR3 is TGCGCCAGCAGCCCAACCGGACTAGCGATGGAGACCCAGTACTTC. Translating gives CASSPTGLAMETQYF. This sequence joins TRBV5-1 and TRBJ2-5; 9 bases are a match to TRBD2. Germline trimming cut 4 bases from V and 5 bases from J; bases unmatched to any gene: 9. This CDR3 spans 15 amino acids. Germline assignment: CDR1 SGHRS and CDR2 YFSETQ.